This TCR beta chain was recorded in a study of response to subunit inactivated influenza vaccine. Points from the study as a whole: It was the authors' suggestion that each seasonal influenza vaccination recruits few new T cells.

TCRdb reprocessed the RT-PCR reads with MiXCR, giving one entry per CDR3 protein. This sample has 800,000 to 1,000,000 distinct CDR3 sequences, with approximately 22% found just once. This clonotype was observed a handful of times. The target antigen is unknown. Sequencing was performed on PBMCs from blood, taken around 5 days after vaccination. The receptor comes from a man over 45 who received an inactivated influenza vaccine.

The CDR3 reads CAISGLGSSGEQFF. The CDR3 bases are TGTGCCATCAGTGGACTAGGGTCGTCTGGTGAGCAGTTCTTC. The chain carries TRBV10-3 and TRBJ2-1, with D maybe TRBD2 (6 bases). The V end was cut by 4 bases, the J end by 9 bases, with 16 bases between. Per germline, CDR1 ENHRY and CDR2 SYGVKD. The length of the CDR3 is 14 residues.